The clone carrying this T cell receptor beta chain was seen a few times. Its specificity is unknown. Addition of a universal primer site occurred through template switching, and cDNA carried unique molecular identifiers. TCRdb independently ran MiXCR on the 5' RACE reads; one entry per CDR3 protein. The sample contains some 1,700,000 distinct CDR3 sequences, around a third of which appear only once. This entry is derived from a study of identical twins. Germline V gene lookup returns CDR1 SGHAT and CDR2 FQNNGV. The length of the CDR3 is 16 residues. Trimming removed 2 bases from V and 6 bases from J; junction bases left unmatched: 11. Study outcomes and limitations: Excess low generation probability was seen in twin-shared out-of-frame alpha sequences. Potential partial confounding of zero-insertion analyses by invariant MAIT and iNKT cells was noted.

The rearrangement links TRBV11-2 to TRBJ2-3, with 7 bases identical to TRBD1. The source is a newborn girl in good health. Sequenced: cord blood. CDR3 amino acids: CASSLYSTGHVDTQYF. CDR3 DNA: TGTGCCAGCAGCTTATATTCGACAGGGCACGTGGATACGCAGTATTTT.